A selection of T cell receptor beta chains follows, all from one sample in a study of blood T cell repertoires in COVID-19. Sequenced by immunoSEQ multiplex PCR; TCRdb stores in-frame clones only, minus some. The sample holds about 220,000 clones, 82% seen once. What was sequenced was PBMCs or T cells enriched from blood (not recorded which). These receptors all come from a woman aged 55-69 years who had recovered from COVID-19. Both conserved end residues are trimmed from each CDR3. Only some rows state a clone size, as once, few, many or a class for expanded clones.

abundance,j_gene,v_gene,CDR3aa
-,TRBJ2-5,TRBV9,ASSGRGVEETQY
-,TRBJ1-3,TRBV4-2,ASTDRRYSGNTIY
-,TRBJ1-2,TRBV27,ASSFIHGTRNNYGYT
few,TRBJ1-3,TRBV20-1,SARVSLAQV
-,TRBJ2-1,TRBV27,ASRLLRPGLAGEGVEQF
-,TRBJ2-5,TRBV5-1,ASSLGASGSETQY
-,TRBJ1-3,TRBV12-3/TRBV12-4,ASSKGVGNTIY
-,TRBJ1-1,TRBV19,ASSIGRGVGEAF
-,TRBJ1-2,TRBV1,TSSHQVGSHYGYT
-,TRBJ1-6,TRBV7-8,ASSRSRGSPLH
-,TRBJ2-7,TRBV2,ASRWTGLSYEQY
-,TRBJ2-1,TRBV6-2/TRBV6-3,ASSYTEEATSGPYNEQF
-,TRBJ2-1,TRBV4-1,ASSQEMAVTYNEQF
-,TRBJ2-5,TRBV6-5,ASTPGLTETQY
once,TRBJ2-1,TRBV7-6,ASSLPPGQGNNEQF
-,TRBJ1-2,TRBV9,ASSVEEGLYGYT
-,TRBJ2-2,TRBV6-2/TRBV6-3,ASSYSGQGNTGELF
-,TRBJ1-2,TRBV30,AVSGGENYGYT
-,TRBJ2-1,TRBV5-4,ASSLAVSQGVNEQF
-,TRBJ2-5,TRBV6-5,ASSLGSGQETQY
once,TRBJ1-5,TRBV5-4,ASSFHRGEQH
once,TRBJ1-1,TRBV7-9,ASSLRQGAANTEAF
-,TRBJ2-2,TRBV6-6,ASKTSGGSVTGELF
-,TRBJ1-1,TRBV29-1,SPDRNMNTEAF
-,TRBJ1-1,TRBV4-1,ASSQDGRGTEAF
many,TRBJ2-5,TRBV19,ASSTRGGGSIETQY
-,TRBJ2-1,TRBV7-2,ASSPPASRDNEQF
once,TRBJ2-7,TRBV5-1,ASSTGALAGGYEQY
-,TRBJ1-3,TRBV2,ASSGGTGFGNTIY
-,TRBJ1-2,TRBV7-5,VRSLSDRRHGYT
-,TRBJ1-3,TRBV6-5,ASSESFSGNTIY
-,TRBJ2-1,TRBV6-5,ASSSGTKNEQF
-,TRBJ2-7,TRBV11-2,ASSLDRDRAYEQY
-,TRBJ1-1,TRBV7-8,ASSLGLGGVSAEAF
few,TRBJ1-5,TRBV18,ASSPGQGAYQPQH
-,TRBJ1-1,TRBV12-3/TRBV12-4,ASTGSETEAF
-,TRBJ2-1,TRBV6-4,ASSDTSLLAGGGEQF
once,TRBJ1-5,TRBV7-2,ASSYEGGLGNQPQH
-,TRBJ2-2,TRBV9,ASSARTGDTGELF
-,TRBJ1-2,TRBV6-1,ASSDHLGYT
few,TRBJ1-4,TRBV10-3,AISEQPRQGEKLF
few,TRBJ1-6,TRBV7-8,ASSLRWEPGQGLYNSPLH
once,TRBJ1-4,TRBV4-1,ASSQEGGATNEKLF
-,TRBJ1-5,TRBV9,ASSVDLAQPQH
-,TRBJ2-1,TRBV5-1,ASSSWTGGNEQF
once,TRBJ2-7,TRBV6-6,ASRTDRGLSYEQY
-,TRBJ2-3,TRBV19,ATGLAGVTDTQY
-,TRBJ1-4,TRBV5-4,ASSLKGVDEKLF
-,TRBJ1-1,TRBV7-2,ASSSGRGYRAF
-,TRBJ2-7,TRBV19,ASSIAQGNEQY
-,TRBJ2-1,TRBV11-2,ASSSTVAGGATSYNEQF
-,TRBJ2-5,TRBV6-5,ASHSGGRETQY
-,TRBJ2-7,TRBV19,ASSVRTDRSYEQY
few,TRBJ2-7,TRBV7-2,ASSFASGTPNYEQY
-,TRBJ2-7,TRBV6-5,ASGWGLGREVEQY
-,TRBJ2-1,TRBV5-1,ASSLAMTSGGGNEQF
-,TRBJ2-3,TRBV25-1,ASSESGRSTDTQY
-,TRBJ1-5,TRBV10-2,ASSEPKGQGASRPQH
-,TRBJ1-1,TRBV25-1,ASSPLTVNTEAF